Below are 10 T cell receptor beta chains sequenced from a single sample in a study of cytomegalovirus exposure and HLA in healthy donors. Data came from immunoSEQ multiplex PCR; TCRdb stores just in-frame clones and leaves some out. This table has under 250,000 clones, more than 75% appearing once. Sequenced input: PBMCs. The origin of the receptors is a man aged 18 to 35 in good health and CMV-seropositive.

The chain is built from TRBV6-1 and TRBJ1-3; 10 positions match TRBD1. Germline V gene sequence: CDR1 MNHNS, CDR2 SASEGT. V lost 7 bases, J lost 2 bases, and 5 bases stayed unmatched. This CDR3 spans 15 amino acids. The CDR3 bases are TGTGCCAGCATCCCGACAGGGGGCCCTGGAAACACCATATATTTT. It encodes CASIPTGGPGNTIYF.

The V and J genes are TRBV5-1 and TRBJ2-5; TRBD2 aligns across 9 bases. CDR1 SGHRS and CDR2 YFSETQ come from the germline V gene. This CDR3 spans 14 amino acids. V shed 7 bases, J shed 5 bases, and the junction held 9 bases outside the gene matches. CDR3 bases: TGCGCCAGCGGCATAGCGGGGGTAGGGGAGACCCAGTACTTC. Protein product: CASGIAGVGETQYF.

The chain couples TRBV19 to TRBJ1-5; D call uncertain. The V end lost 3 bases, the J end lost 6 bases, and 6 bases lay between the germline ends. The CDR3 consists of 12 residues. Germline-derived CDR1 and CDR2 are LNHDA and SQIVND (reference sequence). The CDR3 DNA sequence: TGTGCCAGTAGTATCGGGGTTCAGCCCCAGCATTTT. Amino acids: CASSIGVQPQHF.

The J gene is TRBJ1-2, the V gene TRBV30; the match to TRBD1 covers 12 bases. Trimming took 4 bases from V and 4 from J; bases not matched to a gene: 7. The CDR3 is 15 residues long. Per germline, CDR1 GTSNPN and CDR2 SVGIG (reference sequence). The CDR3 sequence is CAWNSGTGGLYGYTF. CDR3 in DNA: TGTGCCTGGAACTCCGGGACAGGGGGCCTCTATGGCTACACCTTC.

The CDR3 protein is CAWSGMESTEAFF. The CDR3 coding sequence is TGTGCCTGGAGTGGAATGGAGAGTACTGAAGCTTTCTTT. The gene calls are TRBV30 and TRBJ1-1; D gene ambiguous. CDR1 and CDR2 (germline): GTSNPN, SVGIG (reference sequence). The CDR3 length is 13 residues. V shed 1 base and J shed 5 bases, with 11 bases lying between them.

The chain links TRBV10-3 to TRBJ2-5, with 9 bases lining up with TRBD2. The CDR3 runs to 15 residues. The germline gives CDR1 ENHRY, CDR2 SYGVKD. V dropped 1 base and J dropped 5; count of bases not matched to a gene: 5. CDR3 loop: CAISELTSGMETQYF. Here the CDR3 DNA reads TGTGCCATCAGTGAGTTGACTAGCGGCATGGAGACCCAGTACTTC.

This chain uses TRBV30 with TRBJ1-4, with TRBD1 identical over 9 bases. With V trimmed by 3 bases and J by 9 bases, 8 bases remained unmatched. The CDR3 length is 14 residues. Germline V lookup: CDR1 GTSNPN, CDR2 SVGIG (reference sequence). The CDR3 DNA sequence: TGTGCCTGGAGGTTGGACAGGGGCCAAAAAAAACTGTTTTTT. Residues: CAWRLDRGQKKLFF.

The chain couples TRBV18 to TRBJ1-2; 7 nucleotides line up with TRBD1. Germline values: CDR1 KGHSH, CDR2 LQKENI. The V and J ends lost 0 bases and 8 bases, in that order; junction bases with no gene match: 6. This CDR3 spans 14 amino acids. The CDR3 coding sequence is TGTGCCAGCTCACCACCGAACAGGGGTAGCGGCTACACCTTC. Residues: CASSPPNRGSGYTF.

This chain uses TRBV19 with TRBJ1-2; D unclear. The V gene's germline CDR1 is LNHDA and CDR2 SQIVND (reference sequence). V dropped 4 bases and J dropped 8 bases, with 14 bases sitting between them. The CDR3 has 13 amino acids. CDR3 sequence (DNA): TGTGCCAGTAGTAACGGACGGGCTAGCGGCTACACCTTC. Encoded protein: CASSNGRASGYTF.

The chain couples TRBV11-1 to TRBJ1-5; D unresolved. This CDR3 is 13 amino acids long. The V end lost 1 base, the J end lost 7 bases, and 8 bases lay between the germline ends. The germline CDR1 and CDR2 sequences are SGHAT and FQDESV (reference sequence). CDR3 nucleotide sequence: TGTGCCAGCAGCTTAGTCGACGGCCAGCCCCAGCATTTT. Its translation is CASSLVDGQPQHF. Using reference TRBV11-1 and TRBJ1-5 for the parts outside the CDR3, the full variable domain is EAEVAQSPRYKITEKSQAVAFWCDPISGHATLYWYRQILGQGPELLVQFQDESVVDDSQLPKDRFSAERLKGVDSTLKIQPAELGDSAMYLCASSLVDGQPQHFGDGTRLSIL.